This T cell receptor beta chain is drawn from a study of blood T cell repertoires in COVID-19. Original processing methods: Counts of nucleated cells, estimated from reference gene primer amplification, were obtained. This table comes from immunoSEQ multiplex PCR, and its TCRdb copy is limited to in-frame clones, with some not included. D and trimming were read from the DNA, whereas the V and J calls and clone size are those reported in that table. The table lists 200,000 to 250,000 clones, roughly 80% of them singletons. This CDR3 comprises 15 residues. The V and J ends lost 5 bases and 3 bases, in that order; junction bases with no gene match: 9. Germline V gives CDR1 SGHAT, CDR2 FQNNGV.

The sample consisted of peripheral blood. The sequence derives from a woman aged 80 or older with active or convalescent COVID-19. The chain has TRBV11-2 and TRBJ2-7; TRBD2 agrees at 8 bases. This CDR3 reads CASSLTAGENYEQYF. CDR3 sequence (DNA): TGTGCCAGCAGCCTCACAGCGGGGGAGAACTACGAGCAGTACTTC.